Shown below are 12 T cell receptor beta chains from a single sample sequenced in a study of human T cells and chemical hapten exposure. MiXCR, applied by TCRdb to the RACE reads, yields one record per CDR3 protein. The sample yields 300,000 to 450,000 distinct CDR3 sequences, approximately 5.1% seen once. Time point: pre-sensitization, week 0. The treatment was: therapeutic diphenylcyclopropenone sensitization with weekly scalp DPC. Material: whole blood, obtained in connection with sensitization to the hapten diphenylcyclopropenone (DPC). These receptors came from a woman aged 45-59 years with alopecia areata. Some clones in this sample may be carry-over from other donors' samples.

This clonotype was found a few times. V usage is TRBV5-6 and J usage is TRBJ1-2; 7 bases align to TRBD1. The germline V gene encodes CDR1 SGHDT and CDR2 YYEEEE. The CDR3 spans 13 residues. The V segment lost 4 bases and the J segment 10 bases; nucleotides outside the gene matches: 10. The CDR3 loop reads CASSIYDREAYTF. CDR3 bases: TGTGCCAGCAGCATCTACGACAGGGAGGCCTACACCTTC.

This clonotype occurred many times. The V call is TRBV6-1, the J call TRBJ2-7; no reliable D call. Germline V lookup: CDR1 MNHNS, CDR2 SASEGT. The CDR3 spans 12 residues. Deletions cut 2 bases from V and 4 bases from J, with 6 bases between. For the CDR3, the DNA is TGTGCCAGCAGTGAATGGGGATACGAGCAGTACTTC. This gives the protein CASSEWGYEQYF.

This clonotype was found many times. The V call is TRBV5-6, the J call TRBJ2-3, with 9 positions matching TRBD2. There are 15 residues in the CDR3. J lost 9 bases, V lost 0 bases, and 8 bases had no gene match. The germline gives CDR1 SGHDT, CDR2 YYEEEE. The CDR3 DNA reads TGTGCCAGCAGCTTGGGGCGGGAGGGCCCCTGGACGCAGTATTTT. The encoded protein is CASSLGREGPWTQYF.

Many counts were recorded for this clonotype. The rearrangement joins TRBV30 to TRBJ1-2; 8 bases are shared with TRBD1. V was pared by 7 bases and J by 7 bases, with 14 bases of the junction left unmatched. This CDR3 has 14 amino acids. Germline CDR1 reads GTSNPN; CDR2 reads SVGIG (reference sequence). CDR3 coding DNA: TGTGCCTTACGAAGGGGACAGGTGCAGAGTGGCTACACCTTC. This translates into CALRRGQVQSGYTF.

The chain has TRBV12-3 or TRBV12-4 and TRBJ2-1; D gene ambiguous. The CDR3 has 14 residues. V was clipped by 3 bases and J by 5 bases, with 11 bases between them. The CDR3 region has the DNA TGTGCCAGCAGTTTCCTCCTTCTAGACAATGAGCAGTTCTTC. Translating gives CASSFLLLDNEQFF.

This clonotype was found many times. The chain couples TRBV10-3 to TRBJ2-2; the D call may be TRBD1 or TRBD2 (5 bases each). From germline, CDR1 is ENHRY and CDR2 SYGVKD. This CDR3 region has 15 residues. V shed 9 bases and J shed 1 base, with 15 bases lying between them. For the CDR3, the DNA is TGTGCCATTAAAACCGGGACCGAGAACACCGGGGAGCTGTTTTTT. Encoded protein: CAIKTGTENTGELFF.

This clonotype showed up just a few times. CDR3 DNA: TGTGCCAGCAGTGACGGGGGATTCTACGAGCAGTACTTC. This codes for CASSDGGFYEQYF. The chain links TRBV12-3 or TRBV12-4 to TRBJ2-7; D is possibly TRBD2 (6 bases). The CDR3 loop spans 13 amino acids. Trimming removed 5 bases at V and 3 bases at J, with 11 bases between.

This clonotype was recorded at least ten times. The V gene is TRBV29-1, the J gene TRBJ2-3, with TRBD2 matching over 11 bases. The CDR3 runs to 14 residues. V was clipped by 6 bases and J by 1 base; unmatched bases: 3. Germline V gene sequence: CDR1 SQVTM, CDR2 ANQGSEA. CDR3 bases: TGCAGCGTGGGACTAGCGGCCCGCACAGATACGCAGTATTTT. Amino acids: CSVGLAARTDTQYF.

This clonotype was seen at least ten times. This chain connects TRBV28 to TRBJ2-1; no firm D call. From germline, CDR1 is MDHEN and CDR2 SYDVKM. V was pared by 4 bases and J by 10 bases, with 8 bases between. The CDR3 extends over 11 amino acids. The CDR3 coding sequence is TGTGCCAGCAGTTCGGCCCTCGAGCAGTTCTTC. Amino acids: CASSSALEQFF.

Note on this clonotype: Compared with germline, one end of the junction differs, possibly owing to a read error. This chain links TRBV11-2 with TRBJ2-6, with TRBD1 matching over 9 bases. CDR1 is SGHAT, CDR2 FQNNGV, per germline. The CDR3 loop spans 16 amino acids. CDR3 protein: CASRDRANSGDNVLTF. For the CDR3, the DNA is TGTGCCAGCCGGGACAGGGCCAACTCTGGGGACAACGTCCTGACTTTC.

This clonotype was observed at least ten times. The chain carries TRBV5-6 and TRBJ2-5; 12 bases match TRBD2. The V segment lost 4 bases and the J segment 4 bases; nucleotides outside the gene matches: 5. Per the germline V gene, CDR1 is SGHDT and CDR2 is YYEEEE. This CDR3 has 15 amino acids. CDR3 in DNA: TGTGCCAGCAGCGCAGCGGGACTAGCGGGAGAGACCCAGTACTTC. It translates to CASSAAGLAGETQYF.

The chain is built from TRBV27 and TRBJ2-3; D possibly matches TRBD1 or TRBD2 (6 bases each). Germline V gene lookup returns CDR1 MNHEY and CDR2 SMNVEV (reference sequence). Trimming cost V 6 bases and J 7 bases, with 20 bases left between them. The CDR3 loop spans 15 amino acids. The CDR3 DNA reads as TGTGCCAGCAGCCGGGGAAGGGGGGCCCGGAATACGCAGTATTTT. Translation: CASSRGRGARNTQYF.